The clone carrying this T cell receptor (beta chain) was counted many times. Its specificity is unknown. Unique molecular identifiers were incorporated into the prepared TCRbeta library. Via MiXCR, TCRdb re-called the PCR reads, giving one row per CDR3 protein. This table holds hundreds of thousands of distinct CDR3 sequences, 10% to 15% found once. CDR1 LNHNV and CDR2 YYDKDF come from the germline V gene (reference sequence). The length of the CDR3 is 13 residues. Trimming stripped 3 bases from V and 0 bases from J, with 5 bases between. The data belong to a study of T-cell reconstitution after alpha-beta-depleted transplantation in children. General study results and limits: Hyperexpanded clones declined; after one year, newly produced T cells mostly supplied diversity. Recipient T cells and thymic progenitors that survived were the source of the high TCRbeta diversity seen at day 60 in some patients. Where alpha-beta T cells came from about two months after transplant was reportedly several hundred expanded graft clones.

The J gene is TRBJ2-5, the V gene TRBV15; no firm D call. This receptor was taken from a male patient younger than 18 who had a stem cell transplant for acute myeloid leukemia, so the T cells may come from the graft donor. Sequencing was performed on PBMCs, mostly from graft donor cells, taken 360 days after TCRalphabeta/CD19-depleted stem cell transplant. CDR3: CATSRGYQETQYF. The CDR3 bases are TGTGCCACCAGCAGGGGGTACCAAGAGACCCAGTACTTC.